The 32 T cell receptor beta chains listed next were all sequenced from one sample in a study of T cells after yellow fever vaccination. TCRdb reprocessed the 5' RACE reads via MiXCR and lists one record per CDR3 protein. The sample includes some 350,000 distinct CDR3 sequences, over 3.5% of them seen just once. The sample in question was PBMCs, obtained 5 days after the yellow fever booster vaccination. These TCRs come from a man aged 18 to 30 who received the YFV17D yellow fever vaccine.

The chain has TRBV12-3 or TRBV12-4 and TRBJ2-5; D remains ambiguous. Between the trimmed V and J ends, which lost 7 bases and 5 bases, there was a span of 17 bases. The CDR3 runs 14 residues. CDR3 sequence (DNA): TGTGCCAGCACCCCTCTTGAGACTTGGGAGACCCAGTACTTC. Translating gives CASTPLETWETQYF.

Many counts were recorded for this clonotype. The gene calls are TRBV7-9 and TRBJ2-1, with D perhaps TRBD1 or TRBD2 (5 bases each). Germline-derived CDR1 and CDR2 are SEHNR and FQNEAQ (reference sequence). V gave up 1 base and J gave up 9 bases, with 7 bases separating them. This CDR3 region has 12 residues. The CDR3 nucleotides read TGTGCCAGCAGCTTAGAGGGGACTGAGCAGTTCTTC. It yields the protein CASSLEGTEQFF.

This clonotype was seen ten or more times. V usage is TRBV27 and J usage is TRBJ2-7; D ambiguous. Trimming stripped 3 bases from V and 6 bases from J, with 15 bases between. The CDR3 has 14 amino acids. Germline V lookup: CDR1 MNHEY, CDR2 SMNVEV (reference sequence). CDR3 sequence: CASSFLGALGEQYF. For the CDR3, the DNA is TGTGCCAGCAGTTTTCTGGGCGCCTTGGGCGAGCAGTACTTC.

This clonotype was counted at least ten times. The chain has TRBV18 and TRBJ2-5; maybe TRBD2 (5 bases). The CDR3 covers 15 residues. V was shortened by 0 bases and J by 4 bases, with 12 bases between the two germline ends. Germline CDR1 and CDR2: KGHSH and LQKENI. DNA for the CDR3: TGTGCCAGCTCACCACCCAGTTCGGGGATAGAGACCCAGTACTTC. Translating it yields CASSPPSSGIETQYF.

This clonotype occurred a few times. Here the CDR3 DNA reads TGTGCCACACGCGGGACAGGTGACTATGGCTACACCTTC. Translated: CATRGTGDYGYTF. J is TRBJ1-2 and V is TRBV24-1; 8 bases line up with TRBD1. CDR1 is KGHDR and CDR2 is SFDVKD in the germline V gene. The V segment lost 10 bases and the J segment 3 bases; nucleotides outside the gene matches: 6. CDR3 length: 13 amino acids.

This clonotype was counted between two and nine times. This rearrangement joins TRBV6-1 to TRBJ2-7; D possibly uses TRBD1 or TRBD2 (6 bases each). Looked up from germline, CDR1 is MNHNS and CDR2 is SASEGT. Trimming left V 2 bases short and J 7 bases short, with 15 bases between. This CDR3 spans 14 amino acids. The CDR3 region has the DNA TGTGCCAGCAGTGAATATACCGGGGGCAAAGAGCAGTACGTC. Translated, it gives CASSEYTGGKEQYV.

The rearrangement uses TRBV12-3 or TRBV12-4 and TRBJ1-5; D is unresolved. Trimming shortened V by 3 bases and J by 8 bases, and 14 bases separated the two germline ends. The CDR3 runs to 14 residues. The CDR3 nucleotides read TGTGCCAGCAGTTTGGTGGGGTCCCCCAAGCCCCAGCATTTT. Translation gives CASSLVGSPKPQHF.

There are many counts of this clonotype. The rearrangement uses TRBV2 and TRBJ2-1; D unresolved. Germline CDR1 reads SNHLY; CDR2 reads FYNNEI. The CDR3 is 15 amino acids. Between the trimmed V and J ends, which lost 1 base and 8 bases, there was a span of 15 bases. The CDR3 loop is CASSEDSEHGYEQFF. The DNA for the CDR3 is TGTGCCAGCAGTGAAGACTCCGAGCATGGCTATGAGCAGTTCTTC.

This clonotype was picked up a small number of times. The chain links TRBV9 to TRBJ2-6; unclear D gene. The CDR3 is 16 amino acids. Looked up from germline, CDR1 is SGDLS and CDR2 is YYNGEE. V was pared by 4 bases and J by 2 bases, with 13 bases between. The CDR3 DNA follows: TGTGCCAGCAGCCCCTCGTGGGCGGCTGGGGCCAACGTCCTGACTTTC. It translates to CASSPSWAAGANVLTF. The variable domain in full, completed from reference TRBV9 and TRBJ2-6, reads DSGVTQTPKHLITATGQRVTLRCSPRSGDLSVYWYQQSLDQGLQFLIQYYNGEERAKGNILERFSAQQFPDLHSELNLSSLELGDSALYFCASSPSWAAGANVLTFGAGSRLTVL.

For the CDR3, the DNA is TGTGCCAGCAGCTTACTAGGAATTTATGGCTACGAGCAGTACTTC. Translated, it gives CASSLLGIYGYEQYF. The chain combines TRBV7-2 with TRBJ2-7, with D hard to call. This CDR3 spans 15 amino acids. The germline gives CDR1 SGHTA, CDR2 FQGNSA. With 2 bases removed from V and 3 bases from J, the gap between germline ends came to 14 bases.

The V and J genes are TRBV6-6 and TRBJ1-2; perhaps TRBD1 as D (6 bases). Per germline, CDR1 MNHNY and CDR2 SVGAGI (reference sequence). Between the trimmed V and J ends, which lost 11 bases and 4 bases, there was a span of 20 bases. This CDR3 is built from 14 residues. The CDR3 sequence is CAGAGTTAPYGYTF. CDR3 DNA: TGTGCCGGGGCCGGGACAACCGCCCCCTATGGCTACACCTTC.

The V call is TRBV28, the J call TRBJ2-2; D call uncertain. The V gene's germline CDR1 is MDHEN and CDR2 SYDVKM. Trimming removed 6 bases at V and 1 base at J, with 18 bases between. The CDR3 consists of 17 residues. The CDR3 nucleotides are TGTGCCAGCAGCCCTGGGTACCTTCGACAGAACACCGGGGAGCTGTTTTTT. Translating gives CASSPGYLRQNTGELFF.

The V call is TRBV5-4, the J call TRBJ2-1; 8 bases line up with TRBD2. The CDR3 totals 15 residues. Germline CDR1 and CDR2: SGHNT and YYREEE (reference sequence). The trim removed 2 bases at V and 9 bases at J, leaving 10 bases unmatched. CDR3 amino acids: CASSFRAGAVLEQFF. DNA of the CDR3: TGTGCCAGCAGCTTCCGAGCGGGGGCCGTACTTGAGCAGTTCTTC.

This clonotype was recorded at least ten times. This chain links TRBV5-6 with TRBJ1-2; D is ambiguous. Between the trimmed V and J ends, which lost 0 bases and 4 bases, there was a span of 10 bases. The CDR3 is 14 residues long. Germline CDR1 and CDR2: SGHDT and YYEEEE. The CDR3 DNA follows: TGTGCCAGCAGCTTGGTACAGCTAGGCTATGGCTACACCTTC. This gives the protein CASSLVQLGYGYTF.

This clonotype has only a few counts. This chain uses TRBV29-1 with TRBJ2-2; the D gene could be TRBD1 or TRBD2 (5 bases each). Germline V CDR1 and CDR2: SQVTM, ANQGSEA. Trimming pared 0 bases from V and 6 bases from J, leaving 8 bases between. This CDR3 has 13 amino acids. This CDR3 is CSVEDTGPGELFF. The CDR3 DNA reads TGCAGCGTTGAAGACACGGGACCCGGGGAGCTGTTTTTT.

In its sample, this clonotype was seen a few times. The CDR3 here is CASSLGAGVTTDTQYF. The CDR3 region has the DNA TGTGCCAGCAGCTTAGGAGCGGGGGTGACCACAGATACGCAGTATTTT. The chain employs TRBV7-2 and TRBJ2-3; 8 nucleotides align to TRBD2. Trimming took 1 base from V and 2 from J; bases not matched to a gene: 5. From germline, CDR1 is SGHTA and CDR2 FQGNSA. The CDR3 sequence is 16 residues long. The complete variable domain, with remaining parts taken from reference TRBV7-2 and TRBJ2-3, reads GAGVSQSPSNKVTEKGKDVELRCDPISGHTALYWYRQSLGQGLEFLIYFQGNSAPDKSGLPSDRFSAERTGGSVSTLTIQRTQQEDSAVYLCASSLGAGVTTDTQYFGPGTRLTVL.

CDR3 protein: CASSSTGGGTDTDTQYF. The DNA for the CDR3 is TGCGCCAGCAGCTCCACAGGGGGCGGGACTGACACAGATACGCAGTATTTT. This chain connects TRBV5-1 to TRBJ2-3; 9 bases are shared with TRBD1. V lost 3 bases to trimming and J lost 2 bases; unmatched junction nucleotides: 10. The CDR3 length is 17 residues. Germline-derived CDR1 and CDR2 are SGHRS and YFSETQ.

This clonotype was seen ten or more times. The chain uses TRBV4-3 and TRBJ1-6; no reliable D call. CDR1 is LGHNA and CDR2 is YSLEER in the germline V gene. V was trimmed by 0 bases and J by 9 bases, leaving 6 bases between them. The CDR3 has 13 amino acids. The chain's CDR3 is CASSQEIGSPLHF. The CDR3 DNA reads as TGCGCCAGCAGCCAAGAAATCGGTTCACCCCTCCACTTT.

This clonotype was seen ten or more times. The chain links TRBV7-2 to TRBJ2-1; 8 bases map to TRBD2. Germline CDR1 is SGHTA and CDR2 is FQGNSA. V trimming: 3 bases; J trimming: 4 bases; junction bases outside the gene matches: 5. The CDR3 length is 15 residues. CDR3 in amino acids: CASSLGAGVYNEQFF. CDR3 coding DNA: TGTGCCAGCAGCTTGGGAGCGGGGGTGTACAATGAGCAGTTCTTC. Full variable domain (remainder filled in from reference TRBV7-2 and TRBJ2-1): GAGVSQSPSNKVTEKGKDVELRCDPISGHTALYWYRQSLGQGLEFLIYFQGNSAPDKSGLPSDRFSAERTGGSVSTLTIQRTQQEDSAVYLCASSLGAGVYNEQFFGPGTRLTVL.

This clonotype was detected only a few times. The DNA for the CDR3 is TGTGCCAGCAGCTCCGTGTGGGGCTCCTACAATGAGCAGTTCTTC. Encoded protein: CASSSVWGSYNEQFF. The chain combines TRBV7-2 with TRBJ2-1, with D hard to call. The CDR3 spans 15 residues. V was cut by 4 bases and J by 0 bases, with 10 bases left in between. Germline V CDR1 and CDR2: SGHTA, FQGNSA.

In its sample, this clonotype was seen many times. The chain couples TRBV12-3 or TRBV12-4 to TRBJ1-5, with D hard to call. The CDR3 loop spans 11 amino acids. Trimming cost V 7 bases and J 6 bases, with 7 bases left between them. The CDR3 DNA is TGTGCCAGCACCGTAAGTCAGCCCCAGCATTTT. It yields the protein CASTVSQPQHF.

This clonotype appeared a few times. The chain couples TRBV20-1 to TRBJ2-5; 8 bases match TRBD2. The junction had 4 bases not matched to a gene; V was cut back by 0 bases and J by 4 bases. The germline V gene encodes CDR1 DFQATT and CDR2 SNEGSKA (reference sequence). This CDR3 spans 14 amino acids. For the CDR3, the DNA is TGCAGTGCTAGAGATGCGGGGGGAGGAGAGACCCAGTACTTC. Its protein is CSARDAGGGETQYF.

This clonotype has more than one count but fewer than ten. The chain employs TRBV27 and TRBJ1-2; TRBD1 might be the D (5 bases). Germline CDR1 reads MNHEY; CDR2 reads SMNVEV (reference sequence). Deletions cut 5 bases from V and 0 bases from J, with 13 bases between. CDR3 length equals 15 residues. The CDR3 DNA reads TGTGCCAGCAGTCCGCAGGGTCTCGCTAACTATGGCTACACCTTC. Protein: CASSPQGLANYGYTF.

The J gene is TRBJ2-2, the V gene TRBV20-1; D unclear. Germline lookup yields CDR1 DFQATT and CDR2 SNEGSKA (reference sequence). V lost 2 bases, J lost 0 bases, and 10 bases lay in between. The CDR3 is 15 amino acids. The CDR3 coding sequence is TGCAGTGCTAGAACGTCAGGTCCGAACACCGGGGAGCTGTTTTTT. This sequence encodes CSARTSGPNTGELFF.

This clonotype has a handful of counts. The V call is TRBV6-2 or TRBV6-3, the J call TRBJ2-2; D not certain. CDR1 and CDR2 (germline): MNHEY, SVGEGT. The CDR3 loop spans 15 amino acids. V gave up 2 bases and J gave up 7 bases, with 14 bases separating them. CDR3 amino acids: CASSYVGRPGGELFF. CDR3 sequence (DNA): TGTGCCAGCAGTTACGTCGGCCGCCCGGGCGGGGAGCTGTTTTTT.

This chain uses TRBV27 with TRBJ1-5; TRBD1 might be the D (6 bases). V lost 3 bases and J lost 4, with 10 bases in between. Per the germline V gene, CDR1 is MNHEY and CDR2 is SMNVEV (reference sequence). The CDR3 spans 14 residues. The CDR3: CASSFGRGNQPQHF. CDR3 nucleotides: TGTGCCAGCAGTTTTGGAAGGGGGAATCAGCCCCAGCATTTT.

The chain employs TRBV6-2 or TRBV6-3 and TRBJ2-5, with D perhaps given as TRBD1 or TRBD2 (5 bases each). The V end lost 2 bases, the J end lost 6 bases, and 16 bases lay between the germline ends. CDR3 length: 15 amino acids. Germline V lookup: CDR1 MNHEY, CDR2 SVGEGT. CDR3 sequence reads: CASSYGAVRGQTQYF. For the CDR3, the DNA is TGTGCCAGCAGTTACGGAGCGGTCCGGGGACAGACCCAGTACTTC.

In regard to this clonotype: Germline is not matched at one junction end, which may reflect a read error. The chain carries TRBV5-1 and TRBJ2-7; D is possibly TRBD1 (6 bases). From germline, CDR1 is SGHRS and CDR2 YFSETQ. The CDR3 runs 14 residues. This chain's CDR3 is CASSLQGPSNEQYF. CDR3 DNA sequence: TGCGCCAGCAGCCTACAGGGACCCTCCAACGAGCAGTACTTC.

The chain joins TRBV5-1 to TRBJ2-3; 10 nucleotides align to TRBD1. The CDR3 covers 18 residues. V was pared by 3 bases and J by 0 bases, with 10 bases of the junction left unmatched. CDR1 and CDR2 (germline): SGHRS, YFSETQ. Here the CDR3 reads CASSYRTGGYPSTDTQYF. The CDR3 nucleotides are TGCGCCAGCAGCTATCGGACAGGGGGGTACCCTAGCACAGATACGCAGTATTTT.

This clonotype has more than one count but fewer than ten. The DNA for the CDR3 is TGTGCCAGTAGTATGCATCGGACACCTCAAGAGACCCAGTACTTC. Protein product: CASSMHRTPQETQYF. This chain connects TRBV19 to TRBJ2-5, with D perhaps TRBD1 (5 bases). The V end lost 3 bases, the J end lost 2 bases, and 13 bases lay between the germline ends. The CDR3 is 15 amino acids. Germline assignment: CDR1 LNHDA and CDR2 SQIVND (reference sequence).

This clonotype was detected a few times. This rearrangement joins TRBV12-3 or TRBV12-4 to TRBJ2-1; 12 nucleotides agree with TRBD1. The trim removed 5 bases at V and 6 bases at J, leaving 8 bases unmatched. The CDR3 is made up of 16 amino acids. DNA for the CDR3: TGTGCCAGCAGTGGGGGGGGACAGGGGGCCGGCAATGAGCAGTTCTTC. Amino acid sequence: CASSGGGQGAGNEQFF.

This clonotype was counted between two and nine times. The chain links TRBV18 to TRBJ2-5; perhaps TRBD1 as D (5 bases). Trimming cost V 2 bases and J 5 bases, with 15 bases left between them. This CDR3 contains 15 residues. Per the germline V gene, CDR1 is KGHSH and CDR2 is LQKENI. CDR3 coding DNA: TGTGCCAGCTCACCAGGGCAGGGCCCAGGGGAGACCCAGTACTTC. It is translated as CASSPGQGPGETQYF.